Each of the 23 T cell receptor beta chains below was sequenced from the same sample in a study of cytotoxic CD8 clonotypes in ibrutinib-treated CLL. Here immunoSEQ multiplex PCR was the method, and the copy in TCRdb shows in-frame clones only, minus some. This sample has 270,000 or so clones; around 77% occur once, and the top ten carry around 5.1%. This material consisted of PBMCs, taken at disease progression, from a patient treated with ibrutinib. The receptors originated from a human donor with chronic lymphocytic leukemia.

The rearrangement uses TRBV18 and TRBJ1-2; D possibly corresponds to TRBD1 (6 bases). V was cut by 0 bases and J by 4 bases, with 12 bases left in between. The CDR3 totals 15 residues. Per germline, CDR1 KGHSH and CDR2 LQKENI. The CDR3 protein is CASSPPGGPGYGYTF. DNA for the CDR3: TGTGCCAGCTCACCACCGGGGGGGCCGGGCTATGGCTACACCTTC. Full variable domain (missing parts from reference TRBV18 and TRBJ1-2): NAGVMQNPRHLVRRRGQEARLRCSPMKGHSHVYWYRQLPEEGLKFMVYLQKENIIDESGMPKERFSAEFPKEGPSILRIQQVVRGDSAAYFCASSPPGGPGYGYTFGSGTRLTVV.

The sample holds a few counts of this clone. This CDR3 is CASSSRLYNEQFF. CDR3 nucleotides: TGTGCCAGCAGTTCGAGACTATACAATGAGCAGTTCTTC. This sequence joins TRBV27 and TRBJ2-1; D might be TRBD2 (5 bases). Germline CDR1 MNHEY, CDR2 SMNVEV (reference sequence). The CDR3 has 13 amino acids. V lost 4 bases and J 4 bases, leaving 8 bases between the germline ends.

The chain employs TRBV15 and TRBJ2-3, with a tentative D call TRBD2 (6 bases). Trimming shortened V by 1 base and J by 5 bases, and 19 bases separated the two germline ends. This CDR3 comprises 17 residues. Germline CDR1 and CDR2: LNHNV and YYDKDF (reference sequence). Written as DNA, the CDR3 is TGTGCCACCAGCAGAGGGAGGGTCAGGGCACAAGTAGATACGCAGTATTTT. Residues: CATSRGRVRAQVDTQYF.

V and J are TRBV9 and TRBJ2-3, with a possible D match to TRBD2 (6 bases). The germline CDR1 and CDR2 sequences are SGDLS and YYNGEE. The V end lost 4 bases, the J end lost 6 bases, and 15 bases lay between the germline ends. CDR3 length: 14 residues. CDR3 nucleotides: TGTGCCAGCAGCCCCTCGGGAGTGACGGATACGCAGTATTTT. It specifies CASSPSGVTDTQYF.

The V gene is TRBV5-1, the J gene TRBJ2-7, with D possibly being TRBD2 (6 bases). The V and J ends lost 0 bases and 6 bases respectively, with 13 bases between them. This CDR3 spans 14 amino acids. Germline-derived CDR1 and CDR2 are SGHRS and YFSETQ. The CDR3 loop is CASSLDLGGGEQYF. DNA of the CDR3: TGCGCCAGCAGCTTGGACCTGGGAGGCGGCGAGCAGTACTTC.

The genes are TRBV11-3 and TRBJ2-2; D is unclear. Germline V gene lookup returns CDR1 SGHNT and CDR2 YENEEA. Trimming removed 5 bases from V and 2 bases from J, with 6 bases in between. The CDR3 totals 13 residues. This CDR3 is CASSTGNTGELFF. The CDR3 DNA reads as TGTGCCAGCAGCACGGGTAACACCGGGGAGCTGTTTTTT.

The chain uses TRBV7-9 and TRBJ1-1; 7 nucleotides align to TRBD1. Germline CDR1 is SEHNR and CDR2 is FQNEAQ (reference sequence). CDR3 length: 15 residues. Trimming cost V 7 bases and J 1 base; bases outside gene matches: 9. CDR3 DNA: TGTGCCAGCAATCCCCCGACAGGGACGAACACTGAAGCTTTCTTT. It translates to CASNPPTGTNTEAFF.

This chain joins TRBV11-2 and TRBJ1-4, with TRBD1 matching 10 bases. The CDR3 has 15 residues. CDR1 and CDR2 from the germline V gene are SGHAT and FQNNGV. The V and J ends lost 5 bases and 3 bases, in that order; junction bases with no gene match: 3. In nucleotides, the CDR3 is TGTGCCAGCAGCCGCGGGACAGGGGCTAATGAAAAACTGTTTTTT. Translating it yields CASSRGTGANEKLFF.

The chain recombines TRBV9 with TRBJ2-7, with 10 bases fitting TRBD1. V was pared by 0 bases and J by 4 bases, with 4 bases of the junction left unmatched. Looked up from germline, CDR1 is SGDLS and CDR2 is YYNGEE. The CDR3 consists of 15 residues. As DNA, the CDR3 is TGTGCCAGCAGCGTAGAGGGGACAGGGGAATACGAGCAGTACTTC. Translation: CASSVEGTGEYEQYF. Full variable domain (rest looked up from reference TRBV9 and TRBJ2-7): DSGVTQTPKHLITATGQRVTLRCSPRSGDLSVYWYQQSLDQGLQFLIQYYNGEERAKGNILERFSAQQFPDLHSELNLSSLELGDSALYFCASSVEGTGEYEQYFGPGTRLTVT.

The chain uses TRBV29-1 and TRBJ1-2; 10 nucleotides agree with TRBD1. The CDR3 is made up of 13 amino acids. V lost 8 bases to trimming and J lost 8 bases; unmatched junction nucleotides: 11. Germline CDR1 SQVTM, CDR2 ANQGSEA. The CDR3 loop is CSTPGQGSYGYTF. Here the CDR3 DNA reads TGCAGCACCCCGGGACAGGGGTCTTACGGCTACACCTTC.

The chain recombines TRBV11-2 with TRBJ2-1; 8 bases match TRBD2. The CDR3 covers 15 residues. V was clipped by 6 bases and J by 2 bases; unmatched bases: 6. Germline V gene data show CDR1 as SGHAT and CDR2 as FQNNGV. In DNA form, the CDR3 reads TGTGCCAGCAGGACCCCGGGACTAGCCTACAATGAGCAGTTCTTC. This sequence encodes CASRTPGLAYNEQFF. The full variable domain, completed using reference TRBV11-2 and TRBJ2-1, is EAGVAQSPRYKIIEKRQSVAFWCNPISGHATLYWYQQILGQGPKLLIQFQNNGVVDDSQLPKDRFSAERLKGVDSTLKIQPAKLEDSAVYLCASRTPGLAYNEQFFGPGTRLTVL.

The chain combines TRBV11-2 with TRBJ2-4; D assignment may be TRBD1 or TRBD2 (6 bases each). The germline V and J ends were trimmed by 1 base and 7 bases, with 14 bases remaining between them. This CDR3 is 15 amino acids long. Germline CDR1 SGHAT, CDR2 FQNNGV. CDR3 nucleotide sequence: TGTGCCAGCAGCTTAGCACGGGGGCACCCTAACATTCAGTACTTC. Residues: CASSLARGHPNIQYF.

The chain joins TRBV27 to TRBJ2-1; no definite D call. The CDR3 has 11 amino acids. The germline V gene has CDR1 MNHEY and CDR2 SMNVEV (reference sequence). Trimming took off 5 bases at V and 8 bases at J, with 7 bases between the two ends. CDR3 sequence (DNA): TGTGCCAGCAGTCGCATGGATGAGCAGTTCTTC. Translation: CASSRMDEQFF.

V usage is TRBV18 and J usage is TRBJ2-1; 12 positions agree with TRBD1. This CDR3 has 15 amino acids. The trim removed 2 bases at V and 8 bases at J, leaving 4 bases unmatched. CDR1 and CDR2 (germline): KGHSH, LQKENI. The CDR3 here is CASSPGTGGFHEQFF. The CDR3 coding sequence is TGTGCCAGCTCACCAGGGACAGGGGGCTTCCATGAGCAGTTCTTC.

The rearrangement links TRBV7-3 to TRBJ2-1; perhaps TRBD2 as D (5 bases). Germline CDR1 is SGHTA and CDR2 is FQGTGA. This CDR3 comprises 15 residues. Between the trimmed V and J ends, which lost 5 bases and 4 bases, there was a span of 15 bases. The CDR3 region has the DNA TGTGCCAGCAGCATGTTTAGCGCGAAATACAATGAGCAGTTCTTC. Translated: CASSMFSAKYNEQFF.

The chain uses TRBV5-6 and TRBJ2-5; a possible D gene is TRBD2 (6 bases). CDR1 is SGHDT and CDR2 is YYEEEE in the germline V gene. The length of the CDR3 is 14 residues. Trimming stripped 0 bases from V and 4 bases from J, with 10 bases between. The chain's CDR3 is CASSLVYGGETQYF. The CDR3 DNA reads as TGTGCCAGCAGCTTGGTATACGGGGGAGAGACCCAGTACTTC.

The chain is built from TRBV18 and TRBJ1-2; 10 nucleotides align to TRBD1. Germline V gives CDR1 KGHSH, CDR2 LQKENI. The CDR3 consists of 15 residues. V lost 0 bases to trimming and J lost 6 bases; unmatched junction nucleotides: 4. The CDR3 is CASSPPGQGSDGYTF. CDR3 DNA: TGTGCCAGCTCACCACCGGGACAGGGGAGCGATGGCTACACCTTC.

The chain is built from TRBV19 and TRBJ2-3; D is uncertain. The CDR3 sequence is 15 residues long. Trimming took off 10 bases at V and 2 bases at J, with 19 bases between the two ends. Germline V gene lookup returns CDR1 LNHDA and CDR2 SQIVND (reference sequence). CDR3 residues: CATKAVDRPTDTQYF. The CDR3 coding sequence is TGTGCCACCAAAGCCGTGGATCGGCCCACAGATACGCAGTATTTT.

V gene TRBV9 combines with J gene TRBJ2-2; D is undetermined. This CDR3 comprises 14 residues. The germline V gene has CDR1 SGDLS and CDR2 YYNGEE. Trimming left V 4 bases short and J 5 bases short, with 12 bases between. CDR3 DNA: TGTGCCAGCAGCCGAACTTATGGTACCGGGGAGCTGTTTTTT. This encodes CASSRTYGTGELFF.

The J gene is TRBJ2-1, the V gene TRBV5-4, with 7 bases lining up with TRBD2. Germline trimming cut 0 bases from V and 6 bases from J; bases unmatched to any gene: 9. The CDR3 runs to 16 residues. Per germline, CDR1 SGHNT and CDR2 YYREEE (reference sequence). The CDR3 sequence is CASSLAGFGGSNEQFF. The CDR3 nucleotides are TGTGCCAGCAGCTTGGCCGGTTTTGGCGGGAGCAATGAGCAGTTCTTC.

This clone was seen many times. J is TRBJ1-2 and V is TRBV10-3, with a weak D call TRBD1 (5 bases). V lost 6 bases to trimming and J lost 6 bases, with 17 bases between them. There are 14 residues in the CDR3. Germline CDR1 reads ENHRY; CDR2 reads SYGVKD. CDR3 in DNA: TGTGCCATCAGGCGGGGGGTGTCCCTAGATGGCTACACCTTC. Protein sequence: CAIRRGVSLDGYTF.

The chain is built from TRBV6-4 and TRBJ1-1; no reliable D call. This CDR3 comprises 13 residues. Looked up from germline, CDR1 is MRHNA and CDR2 is SNTAGT. V was shortened by 4 bases and J by 0 bases, with 6 bases between the two germline ends. CDR3 bases: TGTGCCAGCAGTGCGGCGATGAACACTGAAGCTTTCTTT. Its translation: CASSAAMNTEAFF.

This clone was observed once. This sequence joins TRBV10-3 and TRBJ1-1; the D is unclear. The V end was cut by 10 bases, the J end by 3 bases, with 15 bases between. Germline V CDR1 and CDR2: ENHRY, SYGVKD. The CDR3 extends over 13 amino acids. The CDR3 DNA reads TGTGCCACGAGCCCCGGGGAATACACTGAAGCTTTCTTT. This translates into CATSPGEYTEAFF.